Each of the 8 T cell receptor beta chains below was sequenced from the same sample in a study of CD8+ T cells in alopecia areata. Following extraction, RNA underwent reverse transcription to cDNA, which served as the sequencing template. TCRdb's table, derived via immunoSEQ multiplex PCR, lists solely in-frame clones and lacks some. The sample holds about 110,000 clones, 56% seen once. Treatment specified: oral pan-JAK inhibitor, 5-10 mg twice daily. This sample comprised CD4+ T cells sorted from blood, obtained at week 24, from a patient treated with tofacitinib. These receptor sequences come from a human donor with alopecia areata.

The chain recombines TRBV29-1 with TRBJ1-1; the D is unclear. The CDR3 is made up of 12 amino acids. CDR1 is SQVTM, CDR2 ANQGSEA, per germline. Trimming left V 0 bases short and J 3 bases short, with 5 bases between. CDR3 sequence reads: CSVEDPDTEAFF. As DNA, the CDR3 is TGCAGCGTTGAAGATCCGGACACTGAAGCTTTCTTT.

The V gene is TRBV5-6, the J gene TRBJ1-5; D remains unclear. Per the germline V gene, CDR1 is SGHDT and CDR2 is YYEEEE. This CDR3 is built from 14 residues. V lost 2 bases and J lost 4, with 10 bases in between. The CDR3 protein is CASSLLQTNQPQHF. CDR3 in DNA: TGTGCCAGCAGCTTATTACAGACGAATCAGCCCCAGCATTTT.

The chain uses TRBV7-9 and TRBJ1-2, with D unclear. Deletions cut 6 bases from V and 8 bases from J, with 13 bases between. This CDR3 region has 12 residues. Germline V lookup: CDR1 SEHNR, CDR2 FQNEAQ (reference sequence). The CDR3: CASRPTDGGYTF. The CDR3 DNA follows: TGTGCCAGCAGGCCCACTGATGGAGGCTACACCTTC.

The rearrangement joins TRBV7-2 to TRBJ2-5; possibly TRBD2 for D (6 bases). CDR1 is SGHTA, CDR2 FQGNSA, per germline. This CDR3 comprises 14 residues. V was clipped by 2 bases and J by 4 bases, with 11 bases between them. CDR3 nucleotide sequence: TGTGCCAGCAGCTTATTTCGCGGGGCAGAGACCCAGTACTTC. Amino acids: CASSLFRGAETQYF.

The V gene is TRBV29-1, the J gene TRBJ2-2; TRBD2 matches 9 bases. Germline values: CDR1 SQVTM, CDR2 ANQGSEA. The junction had 8 bases not matched to a gene; V was cut back by 6 bases and J by 6 bases. The CDR3 length is 14 residues. CDR3 residues: CSVRLAVNAGELFF. CDR3 nucleotides: TGCAGCGTAAGACTAGCGGTTAATGCCGGGGAGCTGTTTTTT.

This clone was observed a few times. CDR3 DNA sequence: TGCGCCAGCAGCTCCTCGACAGGATCCACAGATACGCAGTATTTT. Translated: CASSSSTGSTDTQYF. This chain links TRBV5-1 with TRBJ2-3; D is perhaps TRBD1 (6 bases). Germline loops: CDR1 SGHRS, CDR2 YFSETQ. With 3 bases removed from V and 2 bases from J, the gap between germline ends came to 13 bases. This CDR3 spans 15 amino acids.

The V gene is TRBV11-3, the J gene TRBJ2-5; 12 nucleotides align to TRBD2. The CDR3 spans 16 residues. V was clipped by 1 base and J by 2 bases; unmatched bases: 2. Germline CDR1 and CDR2: SGHNT and YENEEA. The CDR3 sequence: CASSLGTSGEQETQYF. The CDR3, as DNA: TGTGCCAGCAGCTTAGGGACTAGCGGGGAACAAGAGACCCAGTACTTC.

J is TRBJ1-3 and V is TRBV30; D gene unclear. Germline V gene sequence: CDR1 GTSNPN, CDR2 SVGIG (reference sequence). The CDR3 loop spans 14 amino acids. V shed 0 bases and J shed 4 bases, with 10 bases lying between them. Written as DNA, the CDR3 is TGTGCCTGGAGTGTACGTATCTTCGGAAACACCATATATTTT. This sequence encodes CAWSVRIFGNTIYF.